This T cell receptor (beta chain) was recovered during a study of CD8 T cells in Susac syndrome. The authors reverse transcribed roughly 0.5 to 1 ug RNA with random hexamers. TCRdb re-derived calls from the immunoSEQ multiplex PCR reads in MiXCR, one entry per CDR3 protein. Here the sample spans 130,000 or so distinct CDR3 sequences, roughly 76% being singletons. The TCR originated in a human donor with multiple sclerosis. The sample taken for sequencing was CD8+ T cells from PBMCs.

CDR3 bases: TGTGCCAGCAGTTTGGCTCCTCGGCCGGATACGCAGTATTTT. It specifies CASSLAPRPDTQYF. V and J are TRBV28 and TRBJ2-3; D is ambiguous. Germline CDR1 and CDR2: MDHEN and SYDVKM. The V end lost 3 bases, the J end lost 6 bases, and 13 bases lay between the germline ends. There are 14 residues in the CDR3.